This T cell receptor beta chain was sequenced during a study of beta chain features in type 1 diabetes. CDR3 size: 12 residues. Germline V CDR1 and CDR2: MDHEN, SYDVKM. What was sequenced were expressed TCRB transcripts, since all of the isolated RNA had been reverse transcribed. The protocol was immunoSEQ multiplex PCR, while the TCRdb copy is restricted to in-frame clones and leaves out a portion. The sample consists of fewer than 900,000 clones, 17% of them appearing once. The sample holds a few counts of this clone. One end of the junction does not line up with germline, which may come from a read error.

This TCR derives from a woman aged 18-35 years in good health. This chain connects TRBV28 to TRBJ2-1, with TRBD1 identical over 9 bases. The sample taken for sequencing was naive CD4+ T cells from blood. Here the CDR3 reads CASSSRDRVVVF. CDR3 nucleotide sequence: TGTGCCAGCAGTTCTCGGGACAGGGTTGTGGTCTTC.